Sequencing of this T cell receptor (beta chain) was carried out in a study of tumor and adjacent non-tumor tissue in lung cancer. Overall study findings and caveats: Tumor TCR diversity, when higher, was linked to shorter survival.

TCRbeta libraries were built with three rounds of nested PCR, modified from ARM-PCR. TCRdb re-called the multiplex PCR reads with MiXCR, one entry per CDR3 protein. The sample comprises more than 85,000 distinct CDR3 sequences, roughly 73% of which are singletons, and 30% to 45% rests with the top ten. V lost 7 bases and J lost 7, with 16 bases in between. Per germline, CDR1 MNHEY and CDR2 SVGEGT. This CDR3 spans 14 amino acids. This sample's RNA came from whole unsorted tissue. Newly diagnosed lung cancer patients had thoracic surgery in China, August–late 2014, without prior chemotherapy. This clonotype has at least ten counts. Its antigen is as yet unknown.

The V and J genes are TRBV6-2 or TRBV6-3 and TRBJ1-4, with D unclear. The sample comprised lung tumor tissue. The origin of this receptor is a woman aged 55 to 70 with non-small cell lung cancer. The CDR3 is CASTKRGGREKLFF. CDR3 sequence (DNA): TGTGCCAGCACCAAACGGGGTGGGCGTGAAAAACTGTTTTTT.